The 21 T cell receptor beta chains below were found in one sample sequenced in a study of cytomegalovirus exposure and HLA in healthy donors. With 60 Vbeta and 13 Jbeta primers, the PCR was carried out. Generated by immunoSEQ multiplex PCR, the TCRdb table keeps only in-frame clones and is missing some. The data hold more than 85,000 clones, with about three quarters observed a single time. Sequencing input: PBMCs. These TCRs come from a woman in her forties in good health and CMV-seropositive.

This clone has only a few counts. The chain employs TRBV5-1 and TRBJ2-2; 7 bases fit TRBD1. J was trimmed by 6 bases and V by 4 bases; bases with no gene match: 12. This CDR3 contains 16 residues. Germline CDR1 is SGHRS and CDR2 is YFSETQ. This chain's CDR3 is CASSPSVGGASGELFF. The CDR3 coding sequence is TGCGCCAGCAGCCCTTCTGTAGGGGGCGCTTCCGGGGAGCTGTTTTTT.

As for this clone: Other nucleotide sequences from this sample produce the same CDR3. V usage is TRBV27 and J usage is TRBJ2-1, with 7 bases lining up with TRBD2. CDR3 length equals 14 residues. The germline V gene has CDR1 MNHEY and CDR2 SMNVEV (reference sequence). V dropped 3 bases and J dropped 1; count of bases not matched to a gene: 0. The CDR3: CASSFGRSYNEQFF. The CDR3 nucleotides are TGTGCCAGCAGTTTCGGGAGGTCCTACAATGAGCAGTTCTTC.

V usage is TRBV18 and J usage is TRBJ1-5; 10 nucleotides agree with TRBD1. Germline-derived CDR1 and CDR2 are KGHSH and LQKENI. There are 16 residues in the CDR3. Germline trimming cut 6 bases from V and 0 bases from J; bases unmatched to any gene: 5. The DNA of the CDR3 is TGTGCCAGCTCCTCCGGGACAGGGGATAGCAATCAGCCCCAGCATTTT. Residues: CASSSGTGDSNQPQHF.

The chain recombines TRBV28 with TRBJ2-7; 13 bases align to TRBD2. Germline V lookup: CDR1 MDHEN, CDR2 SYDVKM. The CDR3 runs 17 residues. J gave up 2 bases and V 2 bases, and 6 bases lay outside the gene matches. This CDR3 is CASSLPGTSGTAYEQYF. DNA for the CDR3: TGTGCCAGCAGTTTACCTGGGACTAGCGGGACCGCCTACGAGCAGTACTTC.

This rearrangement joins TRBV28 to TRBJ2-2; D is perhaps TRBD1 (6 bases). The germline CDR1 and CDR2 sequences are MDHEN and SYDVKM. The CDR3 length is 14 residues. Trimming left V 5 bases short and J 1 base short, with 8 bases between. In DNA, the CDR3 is TGTGCCAGCAGTACAGGGTTGAACACCGGGGAGCTGTTTTTT. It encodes CASSTGLNTGELFF.

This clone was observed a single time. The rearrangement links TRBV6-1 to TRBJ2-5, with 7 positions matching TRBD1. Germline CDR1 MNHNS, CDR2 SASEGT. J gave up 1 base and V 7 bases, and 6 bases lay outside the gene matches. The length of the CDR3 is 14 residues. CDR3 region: CASNKDRVQETQYF. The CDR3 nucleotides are TGTGCCAGCAATAAAGACAGGGTCCAAGAGACCCAGTACTTC.

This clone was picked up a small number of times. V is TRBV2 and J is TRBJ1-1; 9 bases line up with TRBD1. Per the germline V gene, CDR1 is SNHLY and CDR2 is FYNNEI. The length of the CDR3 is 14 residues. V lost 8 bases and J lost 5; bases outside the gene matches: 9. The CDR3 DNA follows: TGTGCCAGCCAAAGGACAGGGGTGGTTACTGAAGCTTTCTTT. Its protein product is CASQRTGVVTEAFF.

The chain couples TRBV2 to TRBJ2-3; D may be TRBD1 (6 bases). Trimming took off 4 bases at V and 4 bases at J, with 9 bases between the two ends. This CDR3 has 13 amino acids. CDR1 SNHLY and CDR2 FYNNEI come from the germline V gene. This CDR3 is CASSGQGPDTQYF. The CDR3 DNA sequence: TGTGCCAGCAGTGGTCAGGGGCCAGATACGCAGTATTTT.

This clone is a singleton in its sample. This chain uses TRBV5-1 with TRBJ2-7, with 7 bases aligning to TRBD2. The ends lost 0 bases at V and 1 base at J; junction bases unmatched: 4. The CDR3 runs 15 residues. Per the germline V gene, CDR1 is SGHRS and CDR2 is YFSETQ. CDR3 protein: CASSLVSSGSYEQYF. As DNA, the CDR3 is TGCGCCAGCAGCTTGGTATCTAGCGGATCCTACGAGCAGTACTTC.

The CDR3 region is CASSSDRGRVYEQYF. CDR3 sequence (DNA): TGTGCCAGCAGTTCGGACAGGGGGCGCGTCTACGAGCAGTACTTC. The chain uses TRBV6-9 and TRBJ2-5, with TRBD1 identical over 11 bases. The J call may not be correct, given that the DNA end is closer to TRBJ2-7. Germline loops: CDR1 MNHGY, CDR2 SVAAGI. The CDR3 length is 15 residues.

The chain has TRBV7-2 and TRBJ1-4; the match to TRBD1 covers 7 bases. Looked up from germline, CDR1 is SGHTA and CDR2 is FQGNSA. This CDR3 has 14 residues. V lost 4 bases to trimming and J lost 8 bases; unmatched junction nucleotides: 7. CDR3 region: CASSSGQYAEKLFF. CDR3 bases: TGTGCCAGCAGCTCGGGACAGTACGCCGAAAAACTGTTTTTT.

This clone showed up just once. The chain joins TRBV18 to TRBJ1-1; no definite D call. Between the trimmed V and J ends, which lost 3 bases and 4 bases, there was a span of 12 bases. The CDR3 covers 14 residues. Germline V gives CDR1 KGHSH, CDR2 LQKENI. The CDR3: CASSPLRGSTEAFF. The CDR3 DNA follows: TGTGCCAGCTCACCTCTTCGGGGTAGCACTGAAGCTTTCTTT. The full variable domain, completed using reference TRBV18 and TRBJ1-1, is NAGVMQNPRHLVRRRGQEARLRCSPMKGHSHVYWYRQLPEEGLKFMVYLQKENIIDESGMPKERFSAEFPKEGPSILRIQQVVRGDSAAYFCASSPLRGSTEAFFGQGTRLTVV.

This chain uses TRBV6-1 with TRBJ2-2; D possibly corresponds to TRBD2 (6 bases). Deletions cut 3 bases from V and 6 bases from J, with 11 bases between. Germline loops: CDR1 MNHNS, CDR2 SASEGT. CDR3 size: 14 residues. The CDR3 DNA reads TGTGCCAGCAGTGATTGGGGGGTCCCCGGGGAGCTGTTTTTT. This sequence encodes CASSDWGVPGELFF.

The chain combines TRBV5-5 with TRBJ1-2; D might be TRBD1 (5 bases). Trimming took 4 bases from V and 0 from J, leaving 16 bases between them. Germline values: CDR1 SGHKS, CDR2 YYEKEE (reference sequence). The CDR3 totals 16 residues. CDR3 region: CASSRGRQNSNYGYTF. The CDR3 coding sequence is TGTGCCAGCAGCCGAGGCAGACAGAACTCTAACTATGGCTACACCTTC. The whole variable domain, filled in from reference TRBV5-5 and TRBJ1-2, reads DAGVTQSPTHLIKTRGQQVTLRCSPISGHKSVSWYQQVLGQGPQFIFQYYEKEERGRGNFPDRFSARQFPNYSSELNVNALLLGDSALYLCASSRGRQNSNYGYTFGSGTRLTVV.

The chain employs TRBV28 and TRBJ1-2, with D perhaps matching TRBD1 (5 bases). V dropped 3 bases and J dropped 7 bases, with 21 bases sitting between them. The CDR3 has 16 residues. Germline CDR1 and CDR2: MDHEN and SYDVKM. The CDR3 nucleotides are TGTGCCAGCAGTTTGGGAGGGGAAGGCAGGGTGGGTGGCTACACCTTC. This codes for CASSLGGEGRVGGYTF.

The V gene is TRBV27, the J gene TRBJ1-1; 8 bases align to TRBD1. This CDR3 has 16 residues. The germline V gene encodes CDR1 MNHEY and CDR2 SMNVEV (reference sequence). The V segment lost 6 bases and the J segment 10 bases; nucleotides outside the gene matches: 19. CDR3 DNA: TGTGCCAGCAGGTCGGTAGGTAGGGGCAGGGGGCCGGTAGCTTTCTTT. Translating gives CASRSVGRGRGPVAFF.

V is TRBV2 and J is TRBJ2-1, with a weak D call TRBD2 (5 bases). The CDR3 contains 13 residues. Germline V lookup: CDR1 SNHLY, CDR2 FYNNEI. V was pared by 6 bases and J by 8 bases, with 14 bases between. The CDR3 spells CASSTGIVDEQFF. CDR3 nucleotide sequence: TGTGCCAGCAGCACGGGGATTGTCGATGAGCAGTTCTTC.

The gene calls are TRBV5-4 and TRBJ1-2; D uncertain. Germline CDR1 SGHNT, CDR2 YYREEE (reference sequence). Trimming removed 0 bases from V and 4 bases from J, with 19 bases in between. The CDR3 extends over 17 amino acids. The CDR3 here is CASSLGGRGSRGYGYTF. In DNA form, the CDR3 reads TGTGCCAGCAGCTTGGGAGGCCGGGGATCCCGGGGCTATGGCTACACCTTC.

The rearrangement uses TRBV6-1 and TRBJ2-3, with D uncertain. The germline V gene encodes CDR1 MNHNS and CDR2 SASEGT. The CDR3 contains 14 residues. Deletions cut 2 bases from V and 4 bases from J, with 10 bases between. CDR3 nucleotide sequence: TGTGCCAGCAGTGAAAACCGTGGAGCAGATACGCAGTATTTT. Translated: CASSENRGADTQYF.

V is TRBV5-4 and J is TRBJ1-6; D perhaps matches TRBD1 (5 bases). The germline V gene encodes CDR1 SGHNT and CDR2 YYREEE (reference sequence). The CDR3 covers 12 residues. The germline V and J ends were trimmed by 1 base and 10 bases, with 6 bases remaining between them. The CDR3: CASSLRQSPLHF. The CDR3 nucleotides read TGTGCCAGCAGCTTGAGACAGTCACCCCTCCACTTT. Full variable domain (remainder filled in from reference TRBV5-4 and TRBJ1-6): ETGVTQSPTHLIKTRGQQVTLRCSSQSGHNTVSWYQQALGQGPQFIFQYYREEENGRGNFPPRFSGLQFPNYSSELNVNALELDDSALYLCASSLRQSPLHFGNGTRLTVT.

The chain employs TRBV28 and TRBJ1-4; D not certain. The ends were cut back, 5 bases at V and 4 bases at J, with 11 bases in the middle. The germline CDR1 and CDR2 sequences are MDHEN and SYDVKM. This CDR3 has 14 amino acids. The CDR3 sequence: CASSPQVLNEKLFF. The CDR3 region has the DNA TGTGCCAGCAGTCCTCAGGTTCTTAATGAAAAACTGTTTTTT.